What follows are 7 T cell receptor beta chains derived from one specimen sequenced in a study of T cell responses to AZD1222 COVID-19 vaccine. Clones were read by immunoSEQ multiplex PCR, and TCRdb kept only the in-frame ones, dropping some. The data show fewer than 90,000 clones, around 91% seen once. The sample was peripheral blood, taken 28 days after the second AZD1222 dose. The source of these receptors is an adult who received the AZD1222 COVID-19 vaccine.

The rearrangement joins TRBV30 to TRBJ1-2, with D possibly being TRBD1 (5 bases). The V gene lost 0 bases and the J gene lost 9 bases, with 11 bases spanning the gap. This CDR3 is 12 amino acids long. Germline loops: CDR1 GTSNPN, CDR2 SVGIG (reference sequence). The CDR3 DNA follows: TGTGCCTGGAGTGTCGACAGTTATTGCTACACCTTC. Amino acids: CAWSVDSYCYTF.

V usage is TRBV10-3 and J usage is TRBJ1-5; 8 bases are a match to TRBD1. Germline trimming cut 8 bases from V and 5 bases from J; bases unmatched to any gene: 14. The CDR3 contains 16 residues. Germline V gives CDR1 ENHRY, CDR2 SYGVKD. The CDR3: CAIPHPTSGGHQPQHF. The DNA for the CDR3 is TGTGCCATCCCTCACCCAACCTCAGGGGGCCATCAGCCCCAGCATTTT.

The chain recombines TRBV18 with TRBJ1-3; D gene unclear. V was clipped by 3 bases and J by 3 bases, with 12 bases between them. CDR3 length: 15 residues. CDR1 is KGHSH, CDR2 LQKENI, per germline. CDR3 sequence: CASSPVEERGNTIYF. The CDR3 DNA reads as TGTGCCAGCTCACCGGTTGAAGAACGTGGAAACACCATATATTTT.

This chain links TRBV11-2 with TRBJ1-1; no definite D call. V shed 5 bases and J shed 1 base, with 5 bases lying between them. This CDR3 contains 12 residues. CDR1 and CDR2 (germline): SGHAT, FQNNGV. The DNA of the CDR3 is TGTGCCAGCAGCACTCAGAACACTGAAGCTTTCTTT. Encoded protein: CASSTQNTEAFF.

The table lists this clone with a few counts. The chain uses TRBV7-8 and TRBJ1-5; D is undetermined. The CDR3 spans 16 residues. CDR1 and CDR2 (germline): SGHVS, FQNEAQ. Trimming removed 5 bases from V and 1 base from J, with 15 bases in between. CDR3 DNA: TGTGCCAGCAGCCCCCTGGACCCGGGAAGCAATCAGCCCCAGCATTTT. The encoded protein is CASSPLDPGSNQPQHF.

V is TRBV5-1 and J is TRBJ1-2; a possible D gene is TRBD1 (6 bases). The germline V gene encodes CDR1 SGHRS and CDR2 YFSETQ. The CDR3 is 14 amino acids. V lost 4 bases, J lost 6 bases, and 16 bases lay in between. DNA for the CDR3: TGCGCCAGCAGCGGGGGCCTCCAAGGGGATGGCTACACCTTC. Its protein is CASSGGLQGDGYTF.

This clone appeared a few times. This chain joins TRBV19 and TRBJ1-2, with 8 bases fitting TRBD1. The CDR3 is made up of 15 amino acids. Trimming at V came to 4 bases and at J to 5 bases, leaving 9 bases not matched to a gene. Germline lookup yields CDR1 LNHDA and CDR2 SQIVND (reference sequence). The CDR3 nucleotides read TGTGCCAGTAGTAATCCTACAGGGGGGGGATATGGCTACACCTTC. Translating it yields CASSNPTGGGYGYTF.